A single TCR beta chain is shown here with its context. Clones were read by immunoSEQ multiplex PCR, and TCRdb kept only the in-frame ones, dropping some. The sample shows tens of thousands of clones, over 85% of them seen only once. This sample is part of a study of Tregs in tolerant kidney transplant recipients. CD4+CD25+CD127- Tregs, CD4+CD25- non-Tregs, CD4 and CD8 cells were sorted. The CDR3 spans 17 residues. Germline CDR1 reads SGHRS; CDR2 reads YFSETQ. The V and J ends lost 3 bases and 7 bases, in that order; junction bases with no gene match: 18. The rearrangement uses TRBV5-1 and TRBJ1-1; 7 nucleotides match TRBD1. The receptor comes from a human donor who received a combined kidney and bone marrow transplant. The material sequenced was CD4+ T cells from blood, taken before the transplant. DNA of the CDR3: TGCGCCAGCAGCTCCCCATCAGGAGGGGGCAGCGGAGATGAAGCTTTCTTT. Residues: CASSSPSGGGSGDEAFF.